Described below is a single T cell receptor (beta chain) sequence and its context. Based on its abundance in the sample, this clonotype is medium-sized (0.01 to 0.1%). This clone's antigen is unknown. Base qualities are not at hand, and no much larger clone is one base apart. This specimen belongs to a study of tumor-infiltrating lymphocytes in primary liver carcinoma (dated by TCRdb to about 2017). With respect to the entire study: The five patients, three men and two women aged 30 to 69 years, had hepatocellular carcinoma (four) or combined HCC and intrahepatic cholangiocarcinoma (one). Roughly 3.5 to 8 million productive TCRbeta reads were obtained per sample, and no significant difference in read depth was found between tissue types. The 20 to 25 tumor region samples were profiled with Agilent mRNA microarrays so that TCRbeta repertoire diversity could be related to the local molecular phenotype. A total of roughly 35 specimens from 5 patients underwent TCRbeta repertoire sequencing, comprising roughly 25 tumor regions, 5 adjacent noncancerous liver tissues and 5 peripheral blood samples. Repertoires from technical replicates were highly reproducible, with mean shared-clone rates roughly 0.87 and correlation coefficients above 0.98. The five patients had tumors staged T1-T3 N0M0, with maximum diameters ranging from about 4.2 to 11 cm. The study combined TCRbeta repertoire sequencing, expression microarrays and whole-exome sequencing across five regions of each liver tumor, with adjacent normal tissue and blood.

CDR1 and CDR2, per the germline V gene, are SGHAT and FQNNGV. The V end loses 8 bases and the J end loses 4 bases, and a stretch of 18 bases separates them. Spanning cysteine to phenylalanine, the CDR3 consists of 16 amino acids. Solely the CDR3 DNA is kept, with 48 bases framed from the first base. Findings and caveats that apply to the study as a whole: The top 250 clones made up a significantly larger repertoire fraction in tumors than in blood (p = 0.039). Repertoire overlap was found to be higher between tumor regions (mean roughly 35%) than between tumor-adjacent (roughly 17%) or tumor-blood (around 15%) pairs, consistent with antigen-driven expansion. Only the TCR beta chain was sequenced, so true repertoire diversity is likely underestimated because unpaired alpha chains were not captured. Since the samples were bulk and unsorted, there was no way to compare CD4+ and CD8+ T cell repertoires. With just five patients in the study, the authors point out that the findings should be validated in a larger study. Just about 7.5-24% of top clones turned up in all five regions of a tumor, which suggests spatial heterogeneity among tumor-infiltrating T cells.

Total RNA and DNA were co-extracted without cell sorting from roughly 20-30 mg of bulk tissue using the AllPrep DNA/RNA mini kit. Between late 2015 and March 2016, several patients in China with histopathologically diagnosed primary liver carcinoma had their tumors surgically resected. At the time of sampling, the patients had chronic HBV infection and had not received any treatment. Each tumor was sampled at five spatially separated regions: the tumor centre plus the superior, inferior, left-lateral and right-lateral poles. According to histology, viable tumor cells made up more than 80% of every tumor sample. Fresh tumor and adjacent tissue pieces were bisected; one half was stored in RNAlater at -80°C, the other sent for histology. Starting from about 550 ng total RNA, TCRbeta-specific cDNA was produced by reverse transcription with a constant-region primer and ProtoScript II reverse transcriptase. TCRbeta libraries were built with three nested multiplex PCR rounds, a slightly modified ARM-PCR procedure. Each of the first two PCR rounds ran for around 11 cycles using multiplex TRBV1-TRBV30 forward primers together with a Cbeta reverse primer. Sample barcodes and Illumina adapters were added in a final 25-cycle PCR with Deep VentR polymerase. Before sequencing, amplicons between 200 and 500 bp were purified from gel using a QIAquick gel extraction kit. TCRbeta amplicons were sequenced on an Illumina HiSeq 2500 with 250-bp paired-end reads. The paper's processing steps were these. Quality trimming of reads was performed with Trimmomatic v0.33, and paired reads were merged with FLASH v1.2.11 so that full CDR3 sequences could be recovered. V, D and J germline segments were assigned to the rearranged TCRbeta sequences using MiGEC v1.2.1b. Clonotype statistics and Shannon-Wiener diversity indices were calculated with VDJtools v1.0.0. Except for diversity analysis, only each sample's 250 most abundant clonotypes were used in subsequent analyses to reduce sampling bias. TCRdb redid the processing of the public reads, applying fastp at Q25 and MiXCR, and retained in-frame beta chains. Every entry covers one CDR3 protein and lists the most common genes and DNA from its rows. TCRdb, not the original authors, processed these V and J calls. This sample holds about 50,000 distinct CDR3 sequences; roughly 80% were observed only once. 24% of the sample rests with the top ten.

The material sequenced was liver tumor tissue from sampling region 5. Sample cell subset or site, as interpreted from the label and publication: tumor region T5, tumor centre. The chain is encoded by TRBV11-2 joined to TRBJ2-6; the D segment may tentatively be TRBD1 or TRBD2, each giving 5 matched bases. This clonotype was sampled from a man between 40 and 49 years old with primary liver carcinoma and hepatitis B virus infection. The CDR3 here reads CASSGDVVSGANVLTF. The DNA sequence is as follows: TGTGCCAGCTCCGGGGACGTAGTCTCCGGGGCCAACGTCCTGACTTTC.